One and the same sample provided the 10 T cell receptor beta chains below, sequenced in a study of cytomegalovirus exposure and HLA in healthy donors. The PCR ran on 60 Vbeta and 13 Jbeta primers. Profiled with immunoSEQ multiplex PCR; TCRdb holds only in-frame clones, not every one. The data include about 130,000 clones; the top ten clones carry approximately 1%. The sequencing sample was made of PBMCs. These receptors were taken from a man younger than 35 in good health and CMV-seronegative.

V usage is TRBV4-1 and J usage is TRBJ1-4; 7 bases agree with TRBD1. The CDR3 has 17 amino acids. J lost 3 bases, V lost 5 bases, and 12 bases had no gene match. The germline CDR1 and CDR2 sequences are MGHRA and YSYEKL. The CDR3 is CASSNQQGSGANEKLFF. Here the CDR3 DNA reads TGCGCCAGCAGCAACCAACAGGGGAGTGGGGCTAATGAAAAACTGTTTTTT.

J is TRBJ2-1 and V is TRBV5-4, with 13 bases matching TRBD2. This CDR3 comprises 18 residues. Losses at the gene ends were 5 bases for V and 8 bases for J; bases not matched to a gene: 16. Germline CDR1 reads SGHNT; CDR2 reads YYREEE (reference sequence). The CDR3 spells CASSPQGILAGGSDEQFF. In nucleotides, the CDR3 is TGTGCCAGCAGTCCACAGGGGATACTAGCGGGGGGGAGCGATGAGCAGTTCTTC.

This chain connects TRBV5-1 to TRBJ2-7, with TRBD1 as a possible D gene (6 bases). The CDR3 has 15 residues. Germline CDR1 reads SGHRS; CDR2 reads YFSETQ. V was cut by 0 bases and J by 6 bases, with 16 bases left in between. CDR3 protein: CASSLAGRGGVEQYF. CDR3 DNA: TGCGCCAGCAGCTTGGCCGGCCGTGGGGGCGTCGAGCAGTACTTC. Full variable domain (missing parts from reference TRBV5-1 and TRBJ2-7): KAGVTQTPRYLIKTRGQQVTLSCSPISGHRSVSWYQQTPGQGLQFLFEYFSETQRNKGNFPGRFSGRQFSNSRSEMNVSTLELGDSALYLCASSLAGRGGVEQYFGPGTRLTVT.

The rearrangement uses TRBV7-9 and TRBJ2-5; TRBD2 aligns across 11 bases. Germline CDR1 reads SEHNR; CDR2 reads FQNEAQ (reference sequence). Trimming took 5 bases from V and 4 from J; bases not matched to a gene: 6. There are 15 residues in the CDR3. The CDR3: CASSPLAGGRETQYF. Written as DNA, the CDR3 is TGTGCCAGCAGCCCTCTAGCGGGGGGAAGAGAGACCCAGTACTTC.

V and J are TRBV7-8 and TRBJ2-7; TRBD2 might be the D (6 bases). Germline V lookup: CDR1 SGHVS, CDR2 FQNEAQ. The germline V and J ends were trimmed by 0 bases and 6 bases, with 18 bases remaining between them. This CDR3 is 16 amino acids long. This CDR3 is CASSLARGGENSEQYF. Here the CDR3 DNA reads TGTGCCAGCAGCTTAGCTAGAGGCGGGGAAAATTCCGAGCAGTACTTC.

The chain joins TRBV21-1 to TRBJ1-6. TRBV21-1 is annotated as a pseudogene. The CDR3 consists of 16 residues. The CDR3 DNA reads TGTGCCAGCAGCAAAAAAGCGGCAGCGGGTAATTCACCCCTCCACTTT. It specifies CASSKKAAAGNSPLHF.

The chain has TRBV9 and TRBJ2-3; 7 nucleotides agree with TRBD2. This CDR3 spans 15 amino acids. CDR1 is SGDLS, CDR2 YYNGEE, per germline. J was trimmed by 6 bases and V by 1 base; bases with no gene match: 8. CDR3 DNA: TGTGCCAGCAGCGTATCATCGGTCGGGGGGGATACGCAGTATTTT. Translation gives CASSVSSVGGDTQYF. Using reference TRBV9 and TRBJ2-3 for the parts outside the CDR3, the full variable domain is DSGVTQTPKHLITATGQRVTLRCSPRSGDLSVYWYQQSLDQGLQFLIQYYNGEERAKGNILERFSAQQFPDLHSELNLSSLELGDSALYFCASSVSSVGGDTQYFGPGTRLTVL.

V and J are TRBV4-2 and TRBJ2-7; D might be TRBD2 (6 bases). The V gene lost 0 bases and the J gene lost 3 bases, with 12 bases spanning the gap. The CDR3 runs to 15 residues. Germline V gene data show CDR1 as LGHNA and CDR2 as YNFKEQ. CDR3: CASSQDGTPGYEQYF. CDR3 in DNA: TGTGCCAGCAGCCAAGATGGGACTCCCGGCTACGAGCAGTACTTC.

V is TRBV18 and J is TRBJ1-2, with 10 bases lining up with TRBD1. CDR3 size: 15 residues. Trimming at V came to 5 bases and at J to 8 bases, leaving 11 bases not matched to a gene. Germline-derived CDR1 and CDR2 are KGHSH and LQKENI. CDR3 residues: CASSAISGTGDGYTF. CDR3 bases: TGTGCCAGCTCAGCAATATCCGGGACAGGGGACGGCTACACCTTC. The full variable domain, in which reference TRBV18 and TRBJ1-2 provide the parts outside the CDR3, is NAGVMQNPRHLVRRRGQEARLRCSPMKGHSHVYWYRQLPEEGLKFMVYLQKENIIDESGMPKERFSAEFPKEGPSILRIQQVVRGDSAAYFCASSAISGTGDGYTFGSGTRLTVV.

CDR3 sequence reads: CATRGRYGYNEQFF. The CDR3, as DNA: TGTGCCACTAGGGGGCGGTACGGATACAATGAGCAGTTCTTC. J is TRBJ2-1 and V is TRBV19, with TRBD1 identical over 7 bases. Trimming at V came to 10 bases and at J to 4 bases, leaving 10 bases not matched to a gene. Germline-derived CDR1 and CDR2 are LNHDA and SQIVND (reference sequence). The CDR3 contains 14 residues.